The 17 T cell receptor beta chains reported below all come from one sample, sequenced in a study of response to subunit inactivated influenza vaccine. Using its own MiXCR run on the RT-PCR reads, TCRdb lists one record per CDR3 protein. The sample records about 530,000 distinct CDR3 sequences, over 10% being singletons. The sample consisted of PBMCs from blood, taken 35 to 45 days after vaccination. The receptors shown here come from a middle-aged man who received an inactivated influenza vaccine.

This clonotype was found many times. The chain uses TRBV5-1 and TRBJ2-7; D might be TRBD1 (5 bases). Germline V gene sequence: CDR1 SGHRS, CDR2 YFSETQ. The CDR3 has 14 residues. V was trimmed by 0 bases and J by 3 bases, leaving 10 bases between them. DNA for the CDR3: TGCGCCAGCAGCTTGGGACAAGGACACTACGAGCAGTACTTC. It is translated as CASSLGQGHYEQYF.

This clonotype occurred a few times. This chain connects TRBV5-1 to TRBJ2-2, with D perhaps TRBD1 (6 bases). Trimming stripped 0 bases from V and 8 bases from J, with 20 bases between. This CDR3 spans 17 amino acids. Per germline, CDR1 SGHRS and CDR2 YFSETQ. DNA of the CDR3: TGCGCCAGCAGCTTGGTAGGGGGTGGACGCCTCGTTGGGGAGCTGTTTTTT. It is translated as CASSLVGGGRLVGELFF. Filled out from reference TRBV5-1 and TRBJ2-2, the complete variable domain reads KAGVTQTPRYLIKTRGQQVTLSCSPISGHRSVSWYQQTPGQGLQFLFEYFSETQRNKGNFPGRFSGRQFSNSRSEMNVSTLELGDSALYLCASSLVGGGRLVGELFFGEGSRLTVL.

This clonotype has more than one count but fewer than ten. The V call is TRBV10-3, the J call TRBJ2-3; 9 nucleotides align to TRBD2. The CDR3 runs to 14 residues. Per germline, CDR1 ENHRY and CDR2 SYGVKD. The V segment lost 4 bases and the J segment 4 bases; nucleotides outside the gene matches: 3. CDR3 nucleotide sequence: TGTGCCATCAGTGGGCGGGAGGGCCCAGATACGCAGTATTTT. Translation: CAISGREGPDTQYF.

The gene calls are TRBV19 and TRBJ2-7, with 7 bases aligning to TRBD1. The CDR3 sequence is 13 residues long. Looked up from germline, CDR1 is LNHDA and CDR2 is SQIVND (reference sequence). The V and J ends lost 5 bases and 3 bases, in that order; junction bases with no gene match: 4. CDR3 residues: CASSWDSDYEQYF. CDR3 in DNA: TGTGCCAGTAGTTGGGACAGCGACTACGAGCAGTACTTC.

A few counts support this clonotype. The chain has TRBV19 and TRBJ2-7; TRBD1 aligns across 9 bases. Germline V CDR1 and CDR2: LNHDA, SQIVND (reference sequence). Germline trimming cut 6 bases from V and 3 bases from J; bases unmatched to any gene: 3. This CDR3 has 13 residues. The CDR3 DNA is TGTGCCAGTAGAAGGGGACAGGGCTACGAGCAGTACTTC. Protein: CASRRGQGYEQYF. The full variable domain, rest sourced from reference TRBV19 and TRBJ2-7, is DGGITQSPKYLFRKEGQNVTLSCEQNLNHDAMYWYRQDPGQGLRLIYYSQIVNDFQKGDIAEGYSVSREKKESFPLTVTSAQKNPTAFYLCASRRGQGYEQYFGPGTRLTVT.

There are a few counts of this clonotype. V and J are TRBV4-3 and TRBJ1-2; possible D gene TRBD1, 5 bases. This CDR3 region has 14 residues. Germline values: CDR1 LGHNA, CDR2 YSLEER. V was shortened by 4 bases and J by 1 base, with 10 bases between the two germline ends. Here the CDR3 reads CASSPGDINYGYTF. CDR3 nucleotide sequence: TGCGCCAGCAGCCCGGGGGATATTAACTATGGCTACACCTTC.

Points on this clonotype: Mismatch with germline at one junction end may stem from a read error. The chain recombines TRBV7-2 with TRBJ2-3, with TRBD2 matching 11 bases. This CDR3 spans 15 amino acids. Per the germline V gene, CDR1 is SGHTA and CDR2 is FQGNSA. The CDR3 protein is CASSLAGGGVDTQYF. The CDR3 DNA reads TGTGCCAGCAGTTTAGCGGGGGGGGGTGTAGATACGCAGTATTTT.

Many counts were recorded for this clonotype. This CDR3 is CSATPGRVNTEAFF. For the CDR3, the DNA is TGCAGTGCTACCCCAGGGAGGGTCAACACTGAAGCTTTCTTT. This chain links TRBV20-1 with TRBJ1-1, with a possible D match to TRBD1 (5 bases). The CDR3 has 14 amino acids. Germline-derived CDR1 and CDR2 are DFQATT and SNEGSKA (reference sequence). The V gene lost 4 bases and the J gene lost 2 bases, with 14 bases spanning the gap.

The chain carries TRBV7-2 and TRBJ2-5; D unclear. Germline-derived CDR1 and CDR2 are SGHTA and FQGNSA. The CDR3 has 14 amino acids. V was clipped by 5 bases and J by 1 base, with 11 bases between them. This CDR3 reads CASSGVVGQETQYF. Here the CDR3 DNA reads TGTGCCAGCAGCGGAGTGGTGGGCCAAGAGACCCAGTACTTC.

The chain is built from TRBV5-1 and TRBJ1-2; 7 bases align to TRBD1. Germline lookup yields CDR1 SGHRS and CDR2 YFSETQ. The CDR3 runs 14 residues. V lost 3 bases, J lost 6 bases, and 8 bases stayed unmatched. The CDR3 bases are TGCGCCAGCAGCTCGTCGACAGGGTTCGATGGCTACACCTTC. This gives the protein CASSSSTGFDGYTF.

This clonotype showed up many times. This sequence joins TRBV20-1 and TRBJ2-3, with 7 positions matching TRBD1. In germline, CDR1 is DFQATT, CDR2 SNEGSKA (reference sequence). Trimming at V came to 0 bases and at J to 0 bases, leaving 6 bases not matched to a gene. The CDR3 consists of 16 residues. The CDR3, as DNA: TGCAGTGCTAGAGATCCAGGGGGTTGGAGCACAGATACGCAGTATTTT. It encodes CSARDPGGWSTDTQYF.

This clonotype was picked up a small number of times. The chain is built from TRBV7-9 and TRBJ2-1, with 9 bases matching TRBD1. The CDR3 extends over 17 amino acids. V dropped 1 base and J dropped 7; count of bases not matched to a gene: 11. The V gene's germline CDR1 is SEHNR and CDR2 FQNEAQ (reference sequence). For the CDR3, the DNA is TGTGCCAGCAGCTTAGATAAAGGACAGGGGATGAGGAATGAGCAGTTCTTC. This sequence encodes CASSLDKGQGMRNEQFF.

This clonotype has a handful of counts. The chain joins TRBV25-1 to TRBJ2-6; D remains ambiguous. This CDR3 comprises 15 residues. Germline V gives CDR1 MGHDK, CDR2 SYGVNS. With 2 bases removed from V and 4 bases from J, the gap between germline ends came to 9 bases. CDR3 in DNA: TGTGCCAGCAGTGAACGCGGCTCCGGGGCCAACGTCCTGACTTTC. Its protein product is CASSERGSGANVLTF.

J is TRBJ2-5 and V is TRBV3-1; TRBD1 is a possible D gene (5 bases). CDR3 size: 17 residues. V was shortened by 3 bases and J by 5 bases, with 22 bases between the two germline ends. CDR1 and CDR2 from the germline V gene are LGHDT and YNNKEL (reference sequence). CDR3 amino acids: CASSQGTTVPGLETQYF. The CDR3, as DNA: TGTGCCAGCAGCCAGGGTACCACCGTACCAGGGTTGGAGACCCAGTACTTC.

The rearrangement links TRBV24-1 to TRBJ2-5; 7 bases map to TRBD1. Germline V lookup: CDR1 KGHDR, CDR2 SFDVKD. This CDR3 is built from 15 residues. With 6 bases clipped from V and 0 bases from J, the junction kept 6 bases outside the gene matches. The CDR3 nucleotides read TGTGCCACCAGTTCGAACGACAGGGACCAAGAGACCCAGTACTTC. This translates into CATSSNDRDQETQYF.

This clonotype has only a few counts. The chain links TRBV20-1 to TRBJ2-2; 7 bases are shared with TRBD2. The CDR3 has 17 amino acids. Trimming removed 6 bases from V and 3 bases from J; junction bases left unmatched: 16. The germline V gene encodes CDR1 DFQATT and CDR2 SNEGSKA (reference sequence). The CDR3 coding sequence is TGCAGTGCGAAAAGACTAGCCAACCCGCGGCACACCGGGGAGCTGTTTTTT. Translated, it gives CSAKRLANPRHTGELFF.

In its sample, this clonotype was seen a few times. The CDR3 coding sequence is TGTGCCAGCAACCTAGGACGGGGATCCTACGAGCAGTACTTC. As protein: CASNLGRGSYEQYF. The J gene is TRBJ2-7, the V gene TRBV11-2; tentative D call: TRBD2 (5 bases). The germline gives CDR1 SGHAT, CDR2 FQNNGV. Trimming took off 7 bases at V and 1 base at J, with 14 bases between the two ends. This CDR3 contains 14 residues.